This T cell receptor beta chain originates from a study of blood T cells in healthy people across ages. The second PCR ran roughly 6 to 11 cycles with a sample-barcoded 5' primer and J-beta primers. TCRdb re-analysed the 5' RACE reads in MiXCR, keeping a single row per CDR3 protein. The sample has roughly 700,000 distinct CDR3 sequences; about 52% are singletons. Germline V CDR1 and CDR2: MNHEY, SMNVEV (reference sequence). Trimming took 2 bases from V and 0 from J, leaving 11 bases between them. The CDR3 is 17 amino acids. Study-wide results and caveats: Aged donors had fewer naive CD4+ cells and lower diversity than long-lived donors.

A few counts support this clonotype. Its cognate antigen is unknown. The receptor was isolated from a woman aged 60-75 years in good health. V and J are TRBV27 and TRBJ2-6; D perhaps matches TRBD1 (5 bases). Sequencing was done on a sample of blood. The CDR3 DNA reads as TGTGCCAGCAGTTTACAGGGCGGACCCTCTGGGGCCAACGTCCTGACTTTC. Protein sequence: CASSLQGGPSGANVLTF.